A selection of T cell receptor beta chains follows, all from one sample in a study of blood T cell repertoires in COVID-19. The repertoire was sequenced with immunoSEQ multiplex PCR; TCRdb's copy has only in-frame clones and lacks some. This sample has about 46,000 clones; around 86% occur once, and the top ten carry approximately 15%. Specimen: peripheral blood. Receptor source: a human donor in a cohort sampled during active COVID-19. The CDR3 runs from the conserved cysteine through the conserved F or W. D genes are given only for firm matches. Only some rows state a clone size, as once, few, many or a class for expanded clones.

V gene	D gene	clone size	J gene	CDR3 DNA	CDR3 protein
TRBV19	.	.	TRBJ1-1	TGTGCCAGTAGTATAGCGGGGGGCACTGAAGCTTTCTTT	CASSIAGGTEAFF
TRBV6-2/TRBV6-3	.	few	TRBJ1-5	TGTGCCAGCAGTTTATATGGCAATCAGCCCCAGCATTTT	CASSLYGNQPQHF
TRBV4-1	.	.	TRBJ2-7	TGCGCCAGCAGCCAAGATCCGGGACAAGCCTACGAGCAGTACTTC	CASSQDPGQAYEQYF
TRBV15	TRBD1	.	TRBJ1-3	TGTGCCACCAGCAGCCACAGGGGCTCTGGAAACACCATATATTTT	CATSSHRGSGNTIYF
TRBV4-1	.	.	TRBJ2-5	TGCGCCAGCAGCCAAGGCAGCCGGGACTCGGAGACCCAGTACTTC	CASSQGSRDSETQYF
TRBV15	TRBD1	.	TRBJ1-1	TGTGCCACCAGCAGGACTGGACAGGGGAACACTGAAGCTTTCTTT	CATSRTGQGNTEAFF
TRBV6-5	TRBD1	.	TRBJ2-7	TGTGCCAGCAGTTCTGGGACAGGTATCGAGCAGTACTTC	CASSSGTGIEQYF
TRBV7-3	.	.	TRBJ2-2	TGTGCCAGCAGCACAAGCACCGGGGAGCTGTTTTTT	CASSTSTGELFF
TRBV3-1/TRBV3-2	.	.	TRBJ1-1	TGTGCCAGCAGCCCGGGACAATTGAACACTGAAGCTTTCTTT	CASSPGQLNTEAFF
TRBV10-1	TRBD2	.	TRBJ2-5	TGCGCCAGCAGTGAGTCGGGGCTAGCGGGGCAAGAGACCCAGTACTTC	CASSESGLAGQETQYF
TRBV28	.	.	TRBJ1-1	TGTGCCAGCACGTCCGGGAACACTGAAGCTTTCTTT	CASTSGNTEAFF
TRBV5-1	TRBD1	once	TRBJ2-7	TGCGCCAGCAGCTTCGGGACAGGGACGTACGAGCAGTACTTC	CASSFGTGTYEQYF
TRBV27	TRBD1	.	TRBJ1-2	TGTGCCAGCAGTTTGACAGGGTGGAATGGCTACACCTTC	CASSLTGWNGYTF
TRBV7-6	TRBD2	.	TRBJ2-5	TGTGCCTGCAGCTTAGGAATGTCTAGCGGGAGCTGGGAGACCCAGTACTTC	CACSLGMSSGSWETQYF
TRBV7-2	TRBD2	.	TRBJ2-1	TGTGCCAGCAGCCCCCCCAGACTAGCGGGGGGGAATGAGCAGTTCTTC	CASSPPRLAGGNEQFF
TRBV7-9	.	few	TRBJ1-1	TGTGCCAGCAGCTTAAACGGGGGCACTGAAGCTTTCTTT	CASSLNGGTEAFF
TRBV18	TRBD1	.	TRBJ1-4	TGTGCCAGCTCACCCAGCTGGGACAGGGAAAAACTGTTTTTT	CASSPSWDREKLFF
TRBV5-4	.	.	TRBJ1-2	TGTGCCAGCAGCTTGGACAGAGGGGGCTATGGCTACACCTTC	CASSLDRGGYGYTF
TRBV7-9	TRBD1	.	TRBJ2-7	TGTGCCAGCAGCGAGCAGGGGGCCTACGAGCAGTACTTC	CASSEQGAYEQYF
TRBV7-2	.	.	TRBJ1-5	TGTGCCAGCAGCAAACACGGAGGGGACAATCAGCCCCAGCATTTT	CASSKHGGDNQPQHF
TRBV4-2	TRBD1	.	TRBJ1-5	TGTGCCAGCAGCCAGGGGACAGGGGACAATCAGCCCCAGCATTTT	CASSQGTGDNQPQHF
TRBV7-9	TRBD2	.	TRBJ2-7	TGTGCCAGCAGCCCGCCGGGACTAGCGGGAGCTGAGCAGTACTTC	CASSPPGLAGAEQYF
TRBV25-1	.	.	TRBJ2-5	TGTGCCAGCAGGGGGGACAAAAAGTACCAAGAGACCCAGTACTTC	CASRGDKKYQETQYF
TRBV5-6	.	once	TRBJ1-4	TGTGCCAGCAGCTTCTACAGGGTCGGGGAAAAACTGTTTTTT	CASSFYRVGEKLFF
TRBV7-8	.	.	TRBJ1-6	TGTGCCAGCAGCCCGATAGCGGGGGCTCGGAATTCACCCCTCCACTTT	CASSPIAGARNSPLHF
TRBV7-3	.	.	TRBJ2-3	TGTGCCAGCAGCTTAGAGTCAGATACGCAGTATTTT	CASSLESDTQYF
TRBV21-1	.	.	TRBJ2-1	TGTGCCAGCAGCAAAGGAGCCTTGGACAATGAGCAGTTCTTC	CASSKGALDNEQFF
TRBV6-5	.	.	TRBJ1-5	TGTGCCAGCAGGGGGGCATCCCATCAGCCCCAGCATTTT	CASRGASHQPQHF
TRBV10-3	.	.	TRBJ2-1	TGTGCCATCACCGGGACTTCAAATGAGCAGTTCTTC	CAITGTSNEQFF
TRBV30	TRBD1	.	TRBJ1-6	TGTGCCTGCGCCGGGACAGTTAATTCACCCCTCCACTTT	CACAGTVNSPLHF
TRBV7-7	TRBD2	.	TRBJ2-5	TGTGCCAGCAGCTTGGGACTAAAGTTCCAAGAGACCCAGTACTTC	CASSLGLKFQETQYF
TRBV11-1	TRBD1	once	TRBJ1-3	TGTGCCAGCAGCTTAGCGCATAAGGGGGCGGGAAACACCATATATTTT	CASSLAHKGAGNTIYF
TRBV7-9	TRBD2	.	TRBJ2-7	TGTGCCAGCAGCCCCGGACTAGCTAACCCCTACGAGCAGTACTTC	CASSPGLANPYEQYF
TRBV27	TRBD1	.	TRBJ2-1	TGTGCCAGCAGTTTAAGGACAGGTAACTACATTGATGAGCAGTTCTTC	CASSLRTGNYIDEQFF
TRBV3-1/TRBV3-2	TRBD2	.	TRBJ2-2	TGTGCCAGCAGCCACGGACTAGCGGGAGCCGGCACCGGGGAGCTGTTTTTT	CASSHGLAGAGTGELFF
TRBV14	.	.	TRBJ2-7	TGTGCCAGCAGCCAAGATCTGGGGCAGAGGGAGCAGTACTTC	CASSQDLGQREQYF
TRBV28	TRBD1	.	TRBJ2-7	TGTGCCAGCAGTTTAGTGACAGGGGGCCGGTACGAGCAGTACTTC	CASSLVTGGRYEQYF
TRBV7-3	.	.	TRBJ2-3	TGTGCCAGCAGCAAAGGACACCAGGGCGATACGCAGTATTTT	CASSKGHQGDTQYF
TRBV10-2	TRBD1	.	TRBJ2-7	TGCGCCAGCAGTGAGTGGGGCGTCGGGACAGGGTCCTACGAGCAGTACTTC	CASSEWGVGTGSYEQYF
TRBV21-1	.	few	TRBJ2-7	TGTGCCAGCAGCAAAGCCGGGACAGGGGCACACGAGCAGTACTTC	CASSKAGTGAHEQYF
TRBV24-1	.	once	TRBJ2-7	TGTGCCACCAGTGACTCAGACAGAAGCGAGCAGTACTTC	CATSDSDRSEQYF
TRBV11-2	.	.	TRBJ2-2	TGTGCCAGCAGCCCCCGGGACTTCCTCACCGGGGAGCTGTTTTTT	CASSPRDFLTGELFF
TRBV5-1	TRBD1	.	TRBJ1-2	TGCGCCAGCAGCCCCGTACAGGGGCTGAGCTATGGCTACACCTTC	CASSPVQGLSYGYTF